The TCR beta chain under discussion was sequenced for a study of post-analysis software for immune sequencing data. About the study: Relapsing-remitting, secondary progressive and progressive-relapsing courses of multiple sclerosis were included.

This clonotype was recorded a few times. The antigen is not known. Notes on the study in general: TRBV5-6, TRBV5-1 and TRBV20-1 were among roughly 5 TRBV segments more frequent in patients than controls. With F measure, samples from one preparation batch clustered together strongly.

Prepared TCR beta cDNA libraries contained unique molecular identifiers. Input amounts of roughly 0.85 to 11 million T cells were used. These gave 500,000 or so cDNA molecules, so each molecule approximated one T cell. MiXCR, applied by TCRdb to the PCR reads, yields one record per CDR3 protein. The sample has 740,000 or so distinct CDR3 sequences, about 50% seen once. Germline V gene lookup returns CDR1 MGHRA and CDR2 YSYEKL. There are 19 residues in the CDR3. Losses at the gene ends were 0 bases for V and 0 bases for J; bases not matched to a gene: 6. The sample consisted of blood. This chain links TRBV4-1 with TRBJ2-6, with 9 bases identical to TRBD2. This receptor was taken from a girl aged 10 to 17 with multiple sclerosis. The CDR3 sequence is CASSQDLAGGISGANVLTF. In DNA form, the CDR3 reads TGCGCCAGCAGCCAAGATCTGGCGGGAGGGATCTCTGGGGCCAACGTCCTGACTTTC.